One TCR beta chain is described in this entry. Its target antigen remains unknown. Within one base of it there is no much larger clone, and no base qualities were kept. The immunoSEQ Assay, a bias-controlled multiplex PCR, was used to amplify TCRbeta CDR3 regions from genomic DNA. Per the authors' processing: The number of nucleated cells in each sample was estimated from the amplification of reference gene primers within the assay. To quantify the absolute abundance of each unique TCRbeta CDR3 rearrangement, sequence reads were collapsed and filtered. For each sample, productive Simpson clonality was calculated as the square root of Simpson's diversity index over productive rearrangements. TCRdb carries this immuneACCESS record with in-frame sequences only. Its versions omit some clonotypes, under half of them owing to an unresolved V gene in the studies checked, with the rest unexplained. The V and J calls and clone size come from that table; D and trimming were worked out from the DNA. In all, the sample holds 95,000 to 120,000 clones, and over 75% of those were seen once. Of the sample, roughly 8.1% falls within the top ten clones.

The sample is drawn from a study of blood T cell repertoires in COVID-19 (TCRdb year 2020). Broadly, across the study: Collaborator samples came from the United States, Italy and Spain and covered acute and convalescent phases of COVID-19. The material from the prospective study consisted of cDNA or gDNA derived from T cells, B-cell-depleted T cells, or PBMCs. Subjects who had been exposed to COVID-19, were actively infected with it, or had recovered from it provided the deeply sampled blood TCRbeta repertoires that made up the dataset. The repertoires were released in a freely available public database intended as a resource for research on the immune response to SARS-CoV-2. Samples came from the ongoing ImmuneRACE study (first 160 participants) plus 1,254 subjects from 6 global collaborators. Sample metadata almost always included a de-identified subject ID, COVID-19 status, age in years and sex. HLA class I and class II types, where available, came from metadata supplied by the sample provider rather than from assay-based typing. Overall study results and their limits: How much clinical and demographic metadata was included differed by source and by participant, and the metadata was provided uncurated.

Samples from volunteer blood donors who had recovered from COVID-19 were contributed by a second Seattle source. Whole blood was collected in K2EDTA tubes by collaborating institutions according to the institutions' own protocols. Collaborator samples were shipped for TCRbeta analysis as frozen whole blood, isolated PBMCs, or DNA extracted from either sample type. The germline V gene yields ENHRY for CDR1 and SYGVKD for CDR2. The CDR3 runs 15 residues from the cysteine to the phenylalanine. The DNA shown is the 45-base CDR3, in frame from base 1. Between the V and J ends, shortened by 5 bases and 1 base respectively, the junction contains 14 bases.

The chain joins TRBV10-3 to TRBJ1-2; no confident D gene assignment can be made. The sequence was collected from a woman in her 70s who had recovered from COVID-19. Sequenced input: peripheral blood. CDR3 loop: CAISHSSSFNYGYTF. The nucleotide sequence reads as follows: TGTGCCATCAGTCACAGCAGTTCTTTTAACTATGGCTACACCTTC.